This TCR beta chain was sequenced for a study of T cells in Graves' hyperthyroidism and ophthalmopathy. Findings of the study overall: Prediction of ophthalmopathy progression came a median around 7.1 months pre-onset. Most thyroid clonotypes expanded above 0.001 appeared in blood too.

Amplified TCR beta CDR3 regions derived from RNA transcripts. With the HTBI primer set, the TCR CDR3 went through a first round of RT-PCR. TCRdb recomputed calls from the multiplex PCR reads with MiXCR, one row per CDR3 protein. The data show more than 500,000 distinct CDR3 sequences, with roughly 15% seen just once and over 3.5% held by the top ten. The sample holds many counts of this clonotype. Its antigen is as yet unknown. Ophthalmopathy cases met thresholds of Clinical Activity Score at least 3, NOSPECS grade at least 4 and duration under 3 months. Exclusions: uncontrolled infection, other autoimmune disease, pregnancy, lactation. Source material: blood. The origin of this receptor is a woman aged 40 to 50 with Graves' ophthalmopathy.

CDR3 region: CASSFTPYLVEQYF. The CDR3 DNA reads as TGTGCCAGCAGCTTTACACCGTACCTTGTCGAGCAGTACTTC. The rearrangement links TRBV7-2 to TRBJ2-7; D is unclear. In germline, CDR1 is SGHTA, CDR2 FQGNSA. This CDR3 contains 14 residues. With 3 bases removed from V and 6 bases from J, the gap between germline ends came to 15 bases.